These 28 T cell receptor beta chains came from one sample sequenced in a study of cytomegalovirus exposure and HLA in healthy donors. PCR involved 60 Vbeta and 13 Jbeta primers. TCRdb's copy holds only in-frame clones and misses some; the assay was immunoSEQ multiplex PCR. This sample carries approximately 240,000 clones, roughly 87% of them seen once, and the ten largest clones take around 5%. Source material: PBMCs. The receptors stem from a middle-aged woman in good health and CMV-seropositive.

V and J are TRBV27 and TRBJ2-6; D gene uncertain. The V gene's germline CDR1 is MNHEY and CDR2 SMNVEV (reference sequence). V lost 2 bases and J 2 bases, leaving 4 bases between the germline ends. There are 14 residues in the CDR3. For the CDR3, the DNA is TGTGCCAGCAGTTTACTACCTGGGGCCAACGTCCTGACTTTC. It translates to CASSLLPGANVLTF.

The rearrangement links TRBV18 to TRBJ2-7; the D gene is possibly TRBD2 (6 bases). Germline V gene data show CDR1 as KGHSH and CDR2 as LQKENI. The germline V and J ends were trimmed by 2 bases and 2 bases, with 10 bases remaining between them. CDR3 length: 14 residues. This CDR3 is CASSPVTGAYEQYF. The CDR3 coding sequence is TGTGCCAGCTCACCAGTGACGGGAGCCTACGAGCAGTACTTC.

As to this clone: One junction end disagrees with the germline gene, perhaps due to a read error. The CDR3 spells CSSSLNYGYTF. CDR3 coding DNA: TGTTCCAGCAGCCTCAACTATGGCTACACCTTC. This chain connects TRBV7-9 to TRBJ1-2; no clear D gene. The CDR3 extends over 11 amino acids. Germline V gene lookup returns CDR1 SEHNR and CDR2 FQNEAQ (reference sequence).

A note on this clone: Its ends do not fully match the called genes, so a read error is possible. The chain couples TRBV7-9 to TRBJ2-5; D perhaps matches TRBD2 (5 bases). Germline CDR1 SEHNR, CDR2 FQNEAQ (reference sequence). This CDR3 is built from 13 residues. Here the CDR3 reads CSSSLGRWGAQYF. The CDR3 DNA is TGTTCCAGCAGCTTAGGGCGGTGGGGAGCCCAGTACTTC. The variable domain in full, with the rest retrieved from reference TRBV7-9 and TRBJ2-5, is DTGVSQNPRHKITKRGQNVTFRCDPISEHNRLYWYRQTLGQGPEFLTYFQNEAQLEKSRLLSDRFSAERPKGSFSTLEIQRTEQGDSAMYLCSSSLGRWGAQYFGPGTRLLVL.

The chain uses TRBV4-3 and TRBJ1-1, with no clear D. CDR1 is LGHNA, CDR2 YSLEER, per germline. The CDR3 is made up of 15 amino acids. V lost 4 bases to trimming and J lost 2 bases, with 14 bases between them. CDR3 region: CASSPSLSGNTEAFF. In nucleotides, the CDR3 is TGCGCCAGCAGCCCTAGCCTGTCGGGAAACACTGAAGCTTTCTTT.

The V and J genes are TRBV6-1 and TRBJ2-4, with TRBD1 as a possible D gene (7 bases). Trimming shortened V by 6 bases and J by 7 bases, and 16 bases separated the two germline ends. This CDR3 is built from 14 residues. Germline V gives CDR1 MNHNS, CDR2 SASEGT. The CDR3 is CASSGGQPVNIQYF. CDR3 coding DNA: TGTGCCAGCAGCGGGGGACAGCCGGTGAACATTCAGTACTTC.

This clone rates as medium-sized. The chain employs TRBV7-8 and TRBJ1-1; 7 nucleotides align to TRBD1. Germline V gene sequence: CDR1 SGHVS, CDR2 FQNEAQ. V was pared by 5 bases and J by 4 bases, with 7 bases of the junction left unmatched. The CDR3 contains 14 residues. CDR3 DNA sequence: TGTGCCAGCAGCCTCCTGACAGGGACCACTGAAGCTTTCTTT. This gives the protein CASSLLTGTTEAFF.

This chain uses TRBV5-1 with TRBJ1-4; no firm D call. V lost 1 base and J lost 8, with 21 bases in between. CDR1 and CDR2 (germline): SGHRS, YFSETQ. There are 17 residues in the CDR3. In DNA, the CDR3 is TGCGCCAGCAGCTTGTCTCGTAGTTGGGCATCGGAAGAAAAACTGTTTTTT. Amino acid sequence: CASSLSRSWASEEKLFF.

This clone was found once. In the same sample, other DNA sequences code for this CDR3. The rearrangement links TRBV7-9 to TRBJ2-3; weak D call: TRBD2 (7 bases). The ends were cut back, 1 base at V and 4 bases at J, with 9 bases in the middle. This CDR3 comprises 14 residues. The germline V gene has CDR1 SEHNR and CDR2 FQNEAQ (reference sequence). The chain's CDR3 is CASSLGGGADTQYF. The CDR3 DNA reads as TGTGCCAGCAGCTTAGGAGGGGGGGCAGATACGCAGTATTTT.

The chain is built from TRBV9 and TRBJ2-5; 12 bases match TRBD2. Germline-derived CDR1 and CDR2 are SGDLS and YYNGEE. The CDR3 length is 16 residues. The V gene end was trimmed by 4 bases and the J gene end by 4 bases; junction bases not matched to a gene: 8. In DNA form, the CDR3 reads TGTGCCAGCAGCCCCAGACTAGCGGGAGTGGGAGAGACCCAGTACTTC. It codes for CASSPRLAGVGETQYF.

A few counts support this clone. This chain links TRBV19 with TRBJ2-3; TRBD2 might be the D (6 bases). CDR3 length: 14 amino acids. Germline values: CDR1 LNHDA, CDR2 SQIVND (reference sequence). Between the trimmed V and J ends, which lost 1 base and 6 bases, there was a span of 11 bases. The CDR3 reads CASSIGRERDTQYF. As DNA, the CDR3 is TGTGCCAGTAGTATAGGACGGGAGCGGGATACGCAGTATTTT.

CDR3: CASSLVAGRVGEQYF. CDR3 nucleotides: TGCGCCAGCAGCTTGGTGGCAGGGCGCGTAGGGGAGCAGTACTTC. The V gene is TRBV5-1, the J gene TRBJ2-7; TRBD1 is a possible D gene (5 bases). The CDR3 is 15 amino acids. Deletions cut 0 bases from V and 7 bases from J, with 17 bases between. Germline CDR1 and CDR2: SGHRS and YFSETQ.

V and J are TRBV5-4 and TRBJ2-3; 9 bases align to TRBD2. J gave up 1 base and V 2 bases, and 2 bases lay outside the gene matches. The germline V gene has CDR1 SGHNT and CDR2 YYREEE (reference sequence). The CDR3 sequence is 15 residues long. Written as DNA, the CDR3 is TGTGCCAGCAGCTTCCAGCGGGGGGGCACAGATACGCAGTATTTT. It translates to CASSFQRGGTDTQYF.

This chain uses TRBV9 with TRBJ2-6; 7 bases map to TRBD2. The CDR3 length is 18 residues. The V segment lost 0 bases and the J segment 4 bases; nucleotides outside the gene matches: 10. The V gene's germline CDR1 is SGDLS and CDR2 YYNGEE. The CDR3 is CASSVGMAGVQGANVLTF. CDR3 coding DNA: TGTGCCAGCAGCGTAGGAATGGCGGGAGTGCAAGGGGCCAACGTCCTGACTTTC.

The table lists this clone with a few counts. CDR3 coding DNA: TGTGCCAGCAGGCGACTAGCGGGCTCCTACGAGCAGTACTTC. The encoded protein is CASRRLAGSYEQYF. This chain uses TRBV27 with TRBJ2-7; 10 nucleotides agree with TRBD2. The germline V gene has CDR1 MNHEY and CDR2 SMNVEV (reference sequence). The CDR3 runs to 14 residues. Trimming cost V 6 bases and J 0 bases; bases outside gene matches: 2.

This clone was observed a few times. The CDR3 sequence: CASSSVDRARYGYTF. The CDR3 DNA follows: TGTGCCAGTAGTTCCGTGGACAGGGCTCGCTATGGCTACACCTTC. The chain employs TRBV19 and TRBJ1-2; 8 bases agree with TRBD1. The CDR3 sequence is 15 residues long. Germline V gives CDR1 LNHDA, CDR2 SQIVND (reference sequence). V dropped 5 bases and J dropped 4; count of bases not matched to a gene: 9.

This clone was seen only once. This sequence joins TRBV30 and TRBJ1-5; D perhaps matches TRBD1 (5 bases). V lost 5 bases and J 0 bases, leaving 20 bases between the germline ends. Germline V gene lookup returns CDR1 GTSNPN and CDR2 SVGIG (reference sequence). The CDR3 contains 17 residues. CDR3 DNA sequence: TGTGCCTGGGATAGTGGGTTGGGGGGAAATAGCAATCAGCCCCAGCATTTT. It is translated as CAWDSGLGGNSNQPQHF.

Concerning this clone itself: Other DNA sequences in this sample translate to the same CDR3. This chain links TRBV6-5 with TRBJ1-1; 9 bases agree with TRBD1. The CDR3 spans 12 residues. Germline lookup yields CDR1 MNHEY and CDR2 SVGAGI. The V gene end was trimmed by 6 bases and the J gene end by 4 bases; junction bases not matched to a gene: 0. The CDR3 reads CASRTGGTEAFF. CDR3 sequence (DNA): TGTGCCAGCAGGACAGGGGGCACTGAAGCTTTCTTT.

This sequence joins TRBV6-1 and TRBJ1-1; D is unresolved. The CDR3 extends over 16 amino acids. CDR1 is MNHNS, CDR2 SASEGT, per germline. With 3 bases removed from V and 0 bases from J, the gap between germline ends came to 14 bases. CDR3 residues: CASSEGSNILNTEAFF. For the CDR3, the DNA is TGTGCCAGCAGTGAGGGCAGTAACATTTTGAACACTGAAGCTTTCTTT.

In DNA form, the CDR3 reads TGTGCCAGCAGTATGACTAGCGGGAATGCCTACGAGCAGTACTTC. Amino acid sequence: CASSMTSGNAYEQYF. This chain uses TRBV6-1 with TRBJ2-7; TRBD2 agrees at 11 bases. J gave up 2 bases and V 5 bases, and 5 bases lay outside the gene matches. The CDR3 extends over 15 amino acids. Germline-derived CDR1 and CDR2 are MNHNS and SASEGT.

V gene TRBV4-3 combines with J gene TRBJ1-3; unclear D gene. Trimming shortened V by 0 bases and J by 4 bases, and 16 bases separated the two germline ends. CDR1 and CDR2 from the germline V gene are LGHNA and YSLEER. This CDR3 comprises 17 residues. The DNA for the CDR3 is TGCGCCAGCAGCCAAGATTTACTCACCTCTCGGGGAAACACCATATATTTT. Protein: CASSQDLLTSRGNTIYF.

The rearrangement joins TRBV11-3 to TRBJ2-1; 8 nucleotides agree with TRBD2. The ends lost 3 bases at V and 1 base at J; junction bases unmatched: 8. Looked up from germline, CDR1 is SGHNT and CDR2 is YENEEA. CDR3 length: 17 residues. The chain's CDR3 is CASSLGLVAGSYNEQFF. The CDR3 DNA sequence: TGTGCCAGCAGCTTGGGACTAGTTGCCGGTTCCTACAATGAGCAGTTCTTC.

The V gene is TRBV9, the J gene TRBJ2-7; D is unresolved. With 0 bases removed from V and 3 bases from J, the gap between germline ends came to 7 bases. Looked up from germline, CDR1 is SGDLS and CDR2 is YYNGEE. This CDR3 is built from 13 residues. The CDR3 sequence: CASSVGLDYEQYF. In DNA form, the CDR3 reads TGTGCCAGCAGCGTAGGACTGGACTACGAGCAGTACTTC. Together with reference TRBV9 and TRBJ2-7, the CDR3 gives the full variable domain: DSGVTQTPKHLITATGQRVTLRCSPRSGDLSVYWYQQSLDQGLQFLIQYYNGEERAKGNILERFSAQQFPDLHSELNLSSLELGDSALYFCASSVGLDYEQYFGPGTRLTVT.

This chain links TRBV14 with TRBJ2-1, with TRBD2 identical over 10 bases. The CDR3 extends over 14 amino acids. CDR1 SGHDN and CDR2 FVKESK come from the germline V gene. The ends lost 0 bases at V and 11 bases at J; junction bases unmatched: 4. CDR3 in amino acids: CASSQEASGGQQFF. CDR3 DNA: TGTGCCAGCAGCCAAGAGGCTAGCGGGGGACAGCAGTTCTTC.

This rearrangement joins TRBV6-5 to TRBJ2-7; no definite D call. Germline CDR1 is MNHEY and CDR2 is SVGAGI. Trimming stripped 5 bases from V and 5 bases from J, with 16 bases between. The CDR3 is 14 residues long. The CDR3 loop is CASSQDTGRNEQYF. The CDR3 DNA reads TGTGCCAGCAGTCAAGACACCGGCAGGAACGAGCAGTACTTC.

The chain has TRBV5-1 and TRBJ1-1; possibly TRBD1 for D (6 bases). CDR1 SGHRS and CDR2 YFSETQ come from the germline V gene. Trimming cost V 1 base and J 5 bases, with 12 bases left between them. The CDR3 consists of 14 residues. The CDR3 DNA reads as TGCGCCAGCAGCTTGACAGGGCATCGGACTGAAGCTTTCTTT. Protein sequence: CASSLTGHRTEAFF.

The rearrangement links TRBV27 to TRBJ1-1; D ambiguous. CDR1 is MNHEY, CDR2 SMNVEV, per germline (reference sequence). The CDR3 extends over 15 amino acids. V lost 0 bases, J lost 3 bases, and 11 bases lay in between. The CDR3 DNA reads TGTGCCAGCAGTTTATCGTCCGGGATTCACACTGAAGCTTTCTTT. It yields the protein CASSLSSGIHTEAFF.

The J gene is TRBJ1-3, the V gene TRBV5-5, with D perhaps TRBD1 (5 bases). The CDR3 totals 17 residues. Germline CDR1 reads SGHKS; CDR2 reads YYEKEE (reference sequence). Trimming stripped 2 bases from V and 1 base from J, with 16 bases between. The CDR3 region is CASSFRAVGESGNTIYF. As DNA, the CDR3 is TGTGCCAGCAGCTTCAGGGCGGTCGGTGAATCTGGAAACACCATATATTTT.